The clone carrying this T cell receptor (beta chain) has only one observation. Antigen unknown. Germline V lookup: CDR1 SGDLS, CDR2 YYNGEE. Trimming removed 2 bases at V and 3 bases at J, with 15 bases between. The CDR3 length is 15 residues. This record comes from a study of T cell responses to AZD1222 COVID-19 vaccine. The data were produced by immunoSEQ multiplex PCR, yet TCRdb's version contains in-frame clones alone and is incomplete. The sample has over 75,000 clones; 75% to 90% are singletons. Broader study findings: The number of AZD1222 recipients seropositive at baseline was only five to seven.

This chain uses TRBV9 with TRBJ2-7; perhaps TRBD2 as D (6 bases). This sequence was found in an adult in good health. The source material was peripheral blood, sampled on day 0 of AZD1222 vaccination. This CDR3 is CASSVRGQGGYEQYF. The DNA for the CDR3 is TGTGCCAGCAGCGTTCGTGGTCAGGGAGGCTACGAGCAGTACTTC.